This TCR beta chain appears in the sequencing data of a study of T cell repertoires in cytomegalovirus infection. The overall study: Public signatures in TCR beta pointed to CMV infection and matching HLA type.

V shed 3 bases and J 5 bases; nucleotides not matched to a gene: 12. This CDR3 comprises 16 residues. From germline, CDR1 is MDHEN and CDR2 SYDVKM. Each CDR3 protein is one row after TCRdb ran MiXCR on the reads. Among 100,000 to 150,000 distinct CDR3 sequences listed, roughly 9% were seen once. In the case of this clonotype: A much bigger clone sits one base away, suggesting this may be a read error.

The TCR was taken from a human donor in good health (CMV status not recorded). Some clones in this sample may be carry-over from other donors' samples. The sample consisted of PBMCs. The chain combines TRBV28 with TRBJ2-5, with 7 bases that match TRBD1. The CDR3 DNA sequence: TGTGCCAGCAGTTTTGGGGCAGGGGGATCGCATGAGACCCAGTACTTC. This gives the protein CASSFGAGGSHETQYF.